Below, 31 T cell receptor beta chains from the same sample are listed, as sequenced in a study of neurological immune-mediated disorders. One entry per CDR3 protein, called by TCRdb with MiXCR from the 5' RACE reads. The table lists about 120,000 distinct CDR3 sequences, around 3% of them singletons. Source material: PBMCs. The receptor source for this set is a woman in her thirties with multiple sclerosis.

This clonotype was counted ten times or more. The chain uses TRBV12-3 or TRBV12-4 and TRBJ1-1, with a possible D match to TRBD1 (5 bases). CDR3 length: 10 amino acids. V was pared by 8 bases and J by 12 bases, with 13 bases between. The CDR3 nucleotides read TGTGCCAGCTCGGGACTCCTGCCTTTCTTT. Translation gives CASSGLLPFF.

The sample holds many counts of this clonotype. The chain has TRBV18 and TRBJ1-1; D remains ambiguous. The CDR3 length is 13 residues. Germline CDR1 and CDR2: KGHSH and LQKENI. Trimming shortened V by 3 bases and J by 1 base, and 6 bases separated the two germline ends. CDR3 amino acids: CASSPATNTEAFF. CDR3 bases: TGTGCCAGCTCACCTGCCACGAACACTGAAGCTTTCTTT.

This clonotype was detected only a few times. The chain joins TRBV7-9 to TRBJ1-1; D possibly corresponds to TRBD1 (5 bases). The CDR3 contains 16 residues. Germline V CDR1 and CDR2: SEHNR, FQNEAQ (reference sequence). Trimming took off 3 bases at V and 0 bases at J, with 14 bases between the two ends. CDR3: CASSLRVGAVNTEAFF. In DNA, the CDR3 is TGTGCCAGCAGCTTGCGAGTAGGGGCAGTGAACACTGAAGCTTTCTTT.

The rearrangement joins TRBV7-7 to TRBJ2-1; 7 positions agree with TRBD2. After removal of 5 bases from V and 6 bases from J, the junction contained 4 bases not matched to a gene. The germline CDR1 and CDR2 sequences are SSHAT and FNYEAQ (reference sequence). CDR3 length: 13 residues. The CDR3 sequence: CASSPGLGNEQFF. The DNA of the CDR3 is TGTGCCAGCAGCCCCGGACTAGGCAATGAGCAGTTCTTC.

This clonotype has at least ten counts. The chain has TRBV4-1 and TRBJ2-5; maybe TRBD2 (5 bases). The V gene's germline CDR1 is MGHRA and CDR2 YSYEKL. The CDR3 totals 17 residues. V was clipped by 0 bases and J by 5 bases, with 19 bases between them. The CDR3 nucleotides are TGCGCCAGCAGCCAAGATCGGGCCGGAGAGAGGAGGGAGACCCAGTACTTC. Protein: CASSQDRAGERRETQYF.

This clonotype was seen repeatedly, ten times or more. The CDR3 region has the DNA TGCGCCAGCAGCCTCCAACAGGGGAGGTATGAAAAACTGTTTTTT. This sequence encodes CASSLQQGRYEKLFF. This chain links TRBV4-3 with TRBJ1-4; 7 bases fit TRBD1. CDR3 length: 15 residues. Germline V lookup: CDR1 LGHNA, CDR2 YSLEER. With 4 bases clipped from V and 6 bases from J, the junction kept 8 bases outside the gene matches.

In its sample, this clonotype was seen many times. This sequence joins TRBV20-1 and TRBJ1-2; possibly TRBD1 for D (5 bases). This CDR3 spans 14 amino acids. V dropped 7 bases and J dropped 0 bases, with 15 bases sitting between them. Germline V CDR1 and CDR2: DFQATT, SNEGSKA (reference sequence). CDR3 nucleotides: TGCAGTGGGTTATCCGGGACGTCTAACTATGGCTACACCTTC. The encoded protein is CSGLSGTSNYGYTF.

This clonotype was picked up many times. This chain uses TRBV5-6 with TRBJ1-1; D perhaps matches TRBD1 (5 bases). CDR3 size: 13 residues. Trimming shortened V by 6 bases and J by 4 bases, and 13 bases separated the two germline ends. Germline-derived CDR1 and CDR2 are SGHDT and YYEEEE. The CDR3 sequence is CASTRDVVTEAFF. In DNA, the CDR3 is TGTGCCAGCACCAGGGATGTAGTCACTGAAGCTTTCTTT. Drawing the rest from reference TRBV5-6 and TRBJ1-1, the complete variable domain is DAGVTQSPTHLIKTRGQQVTLRCSPKSGHDTVSWYQQALGQGPQFIFQYYEEEERQRGNFPDRFSGHQFPNYSSELNVNALLLGDSALYLCASTRDVVTEAFFGQGTRLTVV.

This clonotype was observed many times. The CDR3 coding sequence is TGCGCCAGCACCACAGGGACAGGGACGTACAATGAGCAGTTCTTC. Protein product: CASTTGTGTYNEQFF. The rearrangement links TRBV4-1 to TRBJ2-1; 9 bases are a match to TRBD1. The V and J ends lost 7 bases and 4 bases, in that order; junction bases with no gene match: 8. Germline CDR1 reads MGHRA; CDR2 reads YSYEKL. This CDR3 region has 15 residues.

This clonotype was found many times. The V gene is TRBV20-1, the J gene TRBJ1-1; tentative D call: TRBD1 (6 bases). CDR3 length equals 15 residues. Trimming shortened V by 5 bases and J by 0 bases, and 16 bases separated the two germline ends. Germline V gene data show CDR1 as DFQATT and CDR2 as SNEGSKA (reference sequence). CDR3 DNA: TGCAGTGCTCCTCTGACAGGACCCATGAACACTGAAGCTTTCTTT. Its translation is CSAPLTGPMNTEAFF.

Many counts were recorded for this clonotype. The chain couples TRBV6-6 to TRBJ1-4, with D perhaps matching TRBD1 (6 bases). The CDR3 consists of 14 residues. V was trimmed by 6 bases and J by 5 bases, leaving 13 bases between them. Per germline, CDR1 MNHNY and CDR2 SVGAGI (reference sequence). The CDR3 reads CASREDRVNEKLFF. In DNA, the CDR3 is TGTGCCAGCAGAGAGGACAGAGTGAATGAAAAACTGTTTTTT.

This clonotype was recorded at least ten times. The gene calls are TRBV5-1 and TRBJ2-5, with D maybe TRBD1 (6 bases). The CDR3 length is 16 residues. V lost 2 bases and J lost 0, with 14 bases in between. CDR1 and CDR2 (germline): SGHRS, YFSETQ. The CDR3 reads CASSLSTGLYQETQYF. The CDR3 region has the DNA TGCGCCAGCAGCTTAAGTACAGGGTTATACCAAGAGACCCAGTACTTC.

As for this clonotype: Given a much more abundant clone one base away, this may be a read error. The chain couples TRBV4-1 to TRBJ2-7; D is unresolved. V was shortened by 1 base and J by 1 base, with 8 bases between the two germline ends. The CDR3 is 14 amino acids. Germline V gene lookup returns CDR1 MGHRA and CDR2 YSYEKL. The CDR3 region is CASSQVCFSYEQYF. CDR3 sequence (DNA): TGCGCCAGCAGCCAAGTCTGCTTTTCCTACGAGCAGTACTTC.

There are many counts of this clonotype. The rearrangement joins TRBV7-9 to TRBJ2-1; TRBD2 matches 7 bases. Germline CDR1 is SEHNR and CDR2 is FQNEAQ (reference sequence). J gave up 10 bases and V 5 bases, and 8 bases lay outside the gene matches. The CDR3 has 13 residues. The CDR3 nucleotides read TGTGCCAGCAGCCCAGGCGGGGGTCAGGAGCAGTTCTTC. Its translation: CASSPGGGQEQFF.

In its sample, this clonotype was seen many times. The chain recombines TRBV12-3 or TRBV12-4 with TRBJ2-7; D call uncertain. The CDR3 is 12 residues long. Trimming left V 5 bases short and J 3 bases short, with 8 bases between. The CDR3 region is CASSAQRYEQYF. For the CDR3, the DNA is TGTGCCAGCAGTGCACAGCGCTACGAGCAGTACTTC.

This clonotype was observed at least ten times. This sequence joins TRBV6-5 and TRBJ2-3; TRBD1 matches 9 bases. J lost 5 bases, V lost 10 bases, and 22 bases had no gene match. This CDR3 contains 18 residues. Germline CDR1 reads MNHEY; CDR2 reads SVGAGI. The CDR3 sequence: CATRERNPTGGRKDTQYF. The CDR3 DNA follows: TGTGCCACCCGGGAAAGAAATCCGACAGGGGGGAGGAAAGATACGCAGTATTTT.

This clonotype was recorded at least ten times. V usage is TRBV5-1 and J usage is TRBJ2-1, with 7 bases aligning to TRBD2. The CDR3 is made up of 14 amino acids. Germline-derived CDR1 and CDR2 are SGHRS and YFSETQ. J was trimmed by 2 bases and V by 1 base; bases with no gene match: 0. The chain's CDR3 is CASSLSGTYNEQFF. DNA of the CDR3: TGCGCCAGCAGCTTGAGCGGGACCTACAATGAGCAGTTCTTC.

This clonotype was counted ten times or more. The chain has TRBV20-1 and TRBJ1-4; D remains unclear. Trimming left V 4 bases short and J 3 bases short, with 9 bases between. This CDR3 is 13 amino acids long. CDR1 and CDR2 (germline): DFQATT, SNEGSKA (reference sequence). The CDR3 sequence: CSAIGSPNEKLFF. In DNA, the CDR3 is TGCAGTGCTATCGGGAGCCCTAATGAAAAACTGTTTTTT.

This clonotype was counted at least ten times. The rearrangement joins TRBV6-5 to TRBJ2-1; TRBD2 is a possible D gene (6 bases). Germline V gives CDR1 MNHEY, CDR2 SVGAGI. With 5 bases removed from V and 7 bases from J, the gap between germline ends came to 18 bases. This CDR3 is built from 15 residues. CDR3 protein: CASSHRLEKGNEQFF. The CDR3 DNA follows: TGTGCCAGCAGTCATCGACTAGAGAAGGGGAATGAGCAGTTCTTC.

With respect to this clonotype: A junction end diverges from the germline sequence, so it may reflect a read error. The chain carries TRBV4-3 and TRBJ2-6; D unclear. Germline V lookup: CDR1 LGHNA, CDR2 YSLEER. The CDR3 sequence is 16 residues long. DNA for the CDR3: TGCGCCAGCAGCCAAGATAGACCCTCTGGGTCCAACGTCCTGACTTTC. It encodes CASSQDRPSGSNVLTF.

This clonotype was counted ten times or more. The chain uses TRBV5-1 and TRBJ2-5; D gene unclear. The CDR3 has 14 residues. V lost 4 bases, J lost 1 base, and 11 bases lay in between. Germline values: CDR1 SGHRS, CDR2 YFSETQ. CDR3: CASSDLSSQETQYF. Written as DNA, the CDR3 is TGCGCCAGCAGCGATTTAAGCAGCCAAGAGACCCAGTACTTC.

At least ten counts were recorded for this clonotype. The J gene is TRBJ1-6, the V gene TRBV4-1, with unresolved D. Germline V gene sequence: CDR1 MGHRA, CDR2 YSYEKL. The CDR3 contains 13 residues. Trimming left V 2 bases short and J 9 bases short, with 8 bases between. The CDR3 nucleotides read TGCGCCAGCAGCCAAACCCAGGTTTCACCCCTCCACTTT. Protein: CASSQTQVSPLHF.

This clonotype was recorded many times. The chain uses TRBV7-2 and TRBJ2-7; no clear D gene. Between the trimmed V and J ends, which lost 4 bases and 4 bases, there was a span of 17 bases. The CDR3 runs 15 residues. Germline-derived CDR1 and CDR2 are SGHTA and FQGNSA. CDR3 region: CASSSPTRRTYEQYF. The CDR3 nucleotides read TGTGCCAGCAGCTCTCCAACCCGGCGAACGTACGAGCAGTACTTC. Complete variable domain (other parts from reference TRBV7-2 and TRBJ2-7): GAGVSQSPSNKVTEKGKDVELRCDPISGHTALYWYRQSLGQGLEFLIYFQGNSAPDKSGLPSDRFSAERTGGSVSTLTIQRTQQEDSAVYLCASSSPTRRTYEQYFGPGTRLTVT.

This clonotype was seen only once. A much larger clone differs from this one at a single base, so this may be a read error. This rearrangement joins TRBV5-8 to TRBJ2-4, with a possible D match to TRBD2 (6 bases). The CDR3 totals 14 residues. Trimming took off 5 bases at V and 5 bases at J, with 14 bases between the two ends. Germline V gives CDR1 SGHTS, CDR2 YDEGEE. CDR3 DNA sequence: TGTGCCAGCAGGCCCAACTGGGGGGAAAACATTCAGTACTTC. Encoded protein: CASRPNWGENIQYF.

This clonotype was recorded many times. V usage is TRBV9 and J usage is TRBJ2-3; D is possibly TRBD1 or TRBD2 (5 bases each). Germline-derived CDR1 and CDR2 are SGDLS and YYNGEE. Trimming removed 2 bases at V and 2 bases at J, with 12 bases between. This CDR3 is 15 amino acids long. In DNA, the CDR3 is TGTGCCAGCAGCGTGTTAGGGGACGTCACAGATACGCAGTATTTT. Translation: CASSVLGDVTDTQYF.

This clonotype was counted many times. V usage is TRBV5-6 and J usage is TRBJ2-7; unclear D gene. The CDR3 is 14 residues long. V lost 0 bases and J 6 bases, leaving 13 bases between the germline ends. Germline V gives CDR1 SGHDT, CDR2 YYEEEE. As DNA, the CDR3 is TGTGCCAGCAGCTTGGAGAGTCACTATGGCGAGCAGTACTTC. This sequence encodes CASSLESHYGEQYF. The complete variable domain, with remaining parts taken from reference TRBV5-6 and TRBJ2-7, reads DAGVTQSPTHLIKTRGQQVTLRCSPKSGHDTVSWYQQALGQGPQFIFQYYEEEERQRGNFPDRFSGHQFPNYSSELNVNALLLGDSALYLCASSLESHYGEQYFGPGTRLTVT.

This clonotype came up many times. The rearrangement uses TRBV12-3 or TRBV12-4 and TRBJ1-2; 10 nucleotides agree with TRBD1. The CDR3 extends over 14 amino acids. J gave up 4 bases and V 4 bases, and 3 bases lay outside the gene matches. CDR3 coding DNA: TGTGCCAGCAGTTCGGACAGGGGGAGCTATGGCTACACCTTC. Translating gives CASSSDRGSYGYTF.

Comment on this clonotype: One junction end disagrees with the germline gene, perhaps due to a read error. The gene calls are TRBV20-1 and TRBJ2-3; D possibly corresponds to TRBD2 (6 bases). Germline V gene data show CDR1 as DFQATT and CDR2 as SNEGSKA (reference sequence). CDR3 length: 13 residues. This CDR3 reads CSAREGPTDMQYF. The CDR3 region has the DNA TGCAGTGCTAGGGAGGGCCCCACAGATATGCAGTATTTT.

Ten or more counts support this clonotype. The chain joins TRBV7-2 to TRBJ2-5, with D perhaps matching TRBD1 (6 bases). Germline assignment: CDR1 SGHTA and CDR2 FQGNSA. The CDR3 contains 14 residues. V was clipped by 6 bases and J by 6 bases, with 17 bases between them. The CDR3 DNA reads as TGTGCCAGCAGACCTACAGGGAACCGTCAGACCCAGTACTTC. It translates to CASRPTGNRQTQYF.

This clonotype was detected many times. The rearrangement links TRBV20-1 to TRBJ2-3; TRBD2 agrees at 8 bases. CDR3 size: 17 residues. Germline V lookup: CDR1 DFQATT, CDR2 SNEGSKA (reference sequence). J gave up 1 base and V 5 bases, and 14 bases lay outside the gene matches. CDR3 sequence reads: CSAPKLAGGRGTDTQYF. The CDR3 DNA sequence: TGCAGTGCTCCTAAATTGGCGGGGGGCCGGGGCACAGATACGCAGTATTTT.

At least ten counts were recorded for this clonotype. This sequence joins TRBV5-1 and TRBJ2-7; 7 bases align to TRBD1. This CDR3 has 14 amino acids. V shed 0 bases, J shed 2 bases, and the junction held 2 bases outside the gene matches. Per the germline V gene, CDR1 is SGHRS and CDR2 is YFSETQ. The CDR3 sequence: CASSLEGTAYEQYF. The CDR3 DNA reads TGCGCCAGCAGCTTGGAGGGGACAGCCTACGAGCAGTACTTC.